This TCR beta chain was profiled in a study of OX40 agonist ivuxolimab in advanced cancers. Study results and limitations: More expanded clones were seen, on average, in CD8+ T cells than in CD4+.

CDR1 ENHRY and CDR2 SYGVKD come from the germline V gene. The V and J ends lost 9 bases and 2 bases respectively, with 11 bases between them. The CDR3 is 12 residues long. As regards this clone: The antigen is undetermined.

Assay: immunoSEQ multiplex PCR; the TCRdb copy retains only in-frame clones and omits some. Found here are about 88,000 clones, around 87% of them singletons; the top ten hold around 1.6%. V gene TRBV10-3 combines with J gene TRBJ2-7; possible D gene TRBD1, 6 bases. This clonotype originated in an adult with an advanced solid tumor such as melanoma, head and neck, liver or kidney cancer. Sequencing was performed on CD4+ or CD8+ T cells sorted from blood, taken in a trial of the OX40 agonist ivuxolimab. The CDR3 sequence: CAIRGGTYEQYF. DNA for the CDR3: TGTGCCATAAGAGGGGGAACCTACGAGCAGTACTTC.